The rows below give T cell receptor beta chains drawn from one sample of a study of T-cell memory formation after mild COVID-19. TCRdb reanalysed the 5' RACE reads using MiXCR and keeps one entry per CDR3 protein. Among tens of thousands of distinct CDR3 sequences listed, about 16% were seen once. Source material: PBMCs or a T cell subset sorted from them (not recorded which). Receptors originate from a man aged 18 to 29 who had mild COVID-19 (a few samples of this study predate the infection). Cell type and time point are not known. CDR3s include the opening cysteine and the closing phenylalanine or tryptophan. Each record gives: D gene, J gene, clone size, V gene, CDR3 DNA, CDR3 protein. A D gene is named only where the DNA matches it firmly. Clone size appears in some rows only: once, few, many, or a class for an expanded clone.

D: TRBD2
J: TRBJ2-7
size: few
V: TRBV4-1
DNA: TGCGCCAGCAGCCAAGATGCTAGCGGGGCCATTTCCTACGAGCAGTACTTC
CDR3: CASSQDASGAISYEQYF

D: TRBD2
J: TRBJ2-1
size: -
V: TRBV4-3
DNA: TGCGCCAGCAGCTTATCAGGGGCTAGCGGGTCCTCCTACAATGAGCAGTTCTTC
CDR3: CASSLSGASGSSYNEQFF

D: TRBD1
J: TRBJ2-7
size: few
V: TRBV5-1
DNA: TGCGCCAGCAGCTTAACCGCCGGGACAGACTACGAGCAGTACTTC
CDR3: CASSLTAGTDYEQYF

D: TRBD1
J: TRBJ2-2
size: few
V: TRBV5-1
DNA: TGCGCCAGCAGCCTAAAGGGGACAGGGCCTACCGGGGAGCTGTTTTTT
CDR3: CASSLKGTGPTGELFF

D: TRBD2
J: TRBJ2-7
size: -
V: TRBV2
DNA: TGTGCCGGGGGGGACTTGTCCTACGAGCAGTACTTC
CDR3: CAGGDLSYEQYF

D: TRBD2
J: TRBJ2-5
size: few
V: TRBV3-1
DNA: TGTGCCAGCAGTTACACGAGCGGGGGGATGGAGACCCAGTACTTC
CDR3: CASSYTSGGMETQYF

D: -
J: TRBJ1-5
size: few
V: TRBV3-1
DNA: TGTGCCAGCAGCCAAGATAGGGCCAGCAATCAGCCCCAGCATTTT
CDR3: CASSQDRASNQPQHF

D: -
J: TRBJ2-1
size: few
V: TRBV20-1
DNA: TGCAGTGCCAAGGAGGGGGGCGCCGGCAATGAGCAGTTCTTC
CDR3: CSAKEGGAGNEQFF

D: TRBD1
J: TRBJ1-1
size: few
V: TRBV14
DNA: TGTGCCAGCAGCCACAGGACAGGGGTTGAACTAAGGACTGAAGCTTTCTTT
CDR3: CASSHRTGVELRTEAFF

D: -
J: TRBJ1-4
size: -
V: TRBV15
DNA: TGTGCCACCAGCGCCTTGGCGGGTAAGGAAAAACTGTTTTTT
CDR3: CATSALAGKEKLFF

D: -
J: TRBJ2-7
size: many
V: TRBV7-6
DNA: TGTGCCAGCAGCTTAGAAAGGGGAACCTACGAGCAGTACTTC
CDR3: CASSLERGTYEQYF

D: TRBD1
J: TRBJ1-4
size: -
V: TRBV7-6
DNA: TGTGCCAGCAGCTTGGACAGGGGGGATGAAAAACTGTTTTTT
CDR3: CASSLDRGDEKLFF

D: -
J: TRBJ2-7
size: -
V: TRBV7-9
DNA: TGTGCCAGCAGCGGGGACCTCCGGGAGCAGTACTTC
CDR3: CASSGDLREQYF

D: -
J: TRBJ2-5
size: few
V: TRBV7-9
DNA: TGTGCCAGCAGCTCCCGGGACGGGCCCGATCAAGAGACCCAGTACTTC
CDR3: CASSSRDGPDQETQYF

D: -
J: TRBJ1-1
size: -
V: TRBV7-9
DNA: TGTGCCAGCAGCTTAGAAGCCGGGCTTTCCCTGAACACTGAAGCTTTCTTT
CDR3: CASSLEAGLSLNTEAFF

D: TRBD1
J: TRBJ2-2
size: many
V: TRBV7-7
DNA: TGTGCCAGCAGCTTAAAGACAGGGGTGACCGGGGAGCTGTTTTTT
CDR3: CASSLKTGVTGELFF

D: -
J: TRBJ1-4
size: -
V: TRBV29-1
DNA: TGCAGCGTTGTAACGGCTAATGAAAAACTGTTTTTT
CDR3: CSVVTANEKLFF

D: TRBD1
J: TRBJ2-5
size: -
V: TRBV20-1
DNA: TGCAGTGTTAAAGGGACAGGCCAAGAGACCCAGTACTTC
CDR3: CSVKGTGQETQYF

D: TRBD1
J: TRBJ2-7
size: -
V: TRBV6-2/TRBV6-3
DNA: TGTGCCAGCAGTTACGGGACAGGGGCGAAGTACTTC
CDR3: CASSYGTGAKYF

D: -
J: TRBJ1-2
size: many
V: TRBV3-1
DNA: TGTGCCAGCAGCCGGATTACGATGGAAGGCTACACCTTC
CDR3: CASSRITMEGYTF

D: TRBD2
J: TRBJ2-5
size: -
V: TRBV7-2
DNA: TGTGCCAGCAGCTTCTCGGTGGGTCGGGGGGGAGAGACCCAGTACTTC
CDR3: CASSFSVGRGGETQYF

D: TRBD2
J: TRBJ2-3
size: few
V: TRBV6-5
DNA: TGTGCCAGCAGTCCTCAGGGACTAGCGACAGATACGCAGTATTTT
CDR3: CASSPQGLATDTQYF

D: -
J: TRBJ1-6
size: few
V: TRBV7-8
DNA: TGTGCCAGCAGCCTTCGATCTCAGAATTCCCTCCACTTT
CDR3: CASSLRSQNSLHF

D: TRBD1
J: TRBJ2-5
size: -
V: TRBV7-9
DNA: TGTGCCAGCAGCTTAGTAGACAGGGGGCTTCGGGAGACCCAGTACTTC
CDR3: CASSLVDRGLRETQYF

D: -
J: TRBJ1-2
size: few
V: TRBV6-2/TRBV6-3
DNA: TGTGCCAGCTACCCCGGGGGGACATATGGCTACACCTTC
CDR3: CASYPGGTYGYTF

D: -
J: TRBJ2-2
size: -
V: TRBV10-3
DNA: TGTGCCATCAGTGTTTCGGAGAACACCGGGGAGCTGTTTTTT
CDR3: CAISVSENTGELFF

D: -
J: TRBJ2-1
size: -
V: TRBV2
DNA: TGTGCCAGCGCGAACCAGAGGACACCCAATGAGCAGTTCTTC
CDR3: CASANQRTPNEQFF

D: -
J: TRBJ1-6
size: few
V: TRBV20-1
DNA: TGCAGTGCTAGAGCTCGGGGAACCTATAATTCACCCCTCCACTTT
CDR3: CSARARGTYNSPLHF

D: -
J: TRBJ2-3
size: -
V: TRBV6-2/TRBV6-3
DNA: TGTGCCAGCAGCCAGTGGCGCACAGATACGCAGTATTTT
CDR3: CASSQWRTDTQYF

D: -
J: TRBJ2-7
size: -
V: TRBV20-1
DNA: TGCAGTGCTACACTCGAGACCTACGAGCAGTACTTC
CDR3: CSATLETYEQYF

D: -
J: TRBJ2-1
size: many
V: TRBV6-5
DNA: TGTGCCACCGGCCCCCCCGGAGATGAGCAGTTCTTC
CDR3: CATGPPGDEQFF

D: -
J: TRBJ1-1
size: -
V: TRBV10-2
DNA: TGCGCCAGCAGTGAGTCTAGGACCAACACTGAAGCTTTCTTT
CDR3: CASSESRTNTEAFF

D: -
J: TRBJ2-7
size: -
V: TRBV6-6
DNA: TGTGCCAGCAGTCCCAGGGGTAGGGGCGAGCAGTACTTC
CDR3: CASSPRGRGEQYF

D: -
J: TRBJ1-6
size: -
V: TRBV6-2/TRBV6-3
DNA: TGTGCCAGCAGTTACTTAACCTTCGGCGGTAATTCACCCCTCCACTTT
CDR3: CASSYLTFGGNSPLHF

D: TRBD2
J: TRBJ2-1
size: -
V: TRBV7-2
DNA: TGTGCCAGCAGCTTAAAACTAGCGGGGGTGAAGCGGGAGCAGTTCTTC
CDR3: CASSLKLAGVKREQFF

D: -
J: TRBJ1-1
size: -
V: TRBV5-7
DNA: TGTGCCAGCAGCTCGCCGGGACTGTCCGAAGCTTTCTTT
CDR3: CASSSPGLSEAFF

D: TRBD1
J: TRBJ2-3
size: few
V: TRBV5-1
DNA: TGCGCCAGCAGCGGAAAACAGGGGAGATTCAGCACAGATACGCAGTATTTT
CDR3: CASSGKQGRFSTDTQYF

D: TRBD1
J: TRBJ2-7
size: few
V: TRBV5-1
DNA: TGCGCCAGCAGCTTGGCCCACGGACAGGAAAACGAGCAGTACTTC
CDR3: CASSLAHGQENEQYF

D: TRBD2
J: TRBJ2-5
size: few
V: TRBV3-1
DNA: TGTGCCAGCAGCCAAGATTTTACGCGACTAGCGAAAATAGAGACCCAGTACTTC
CDR3: CASSQDFTRLAKIETQYF

D: -
J: TRBJ2-5
size: few
V: TRBV7-7
DNA: TGTGCTAGCAGCTTAGGCCTACAGGGACTCCGGGCGTCGGAGACCCAGTACTTC
CDR3: CASSLGLQGLRASETQYF